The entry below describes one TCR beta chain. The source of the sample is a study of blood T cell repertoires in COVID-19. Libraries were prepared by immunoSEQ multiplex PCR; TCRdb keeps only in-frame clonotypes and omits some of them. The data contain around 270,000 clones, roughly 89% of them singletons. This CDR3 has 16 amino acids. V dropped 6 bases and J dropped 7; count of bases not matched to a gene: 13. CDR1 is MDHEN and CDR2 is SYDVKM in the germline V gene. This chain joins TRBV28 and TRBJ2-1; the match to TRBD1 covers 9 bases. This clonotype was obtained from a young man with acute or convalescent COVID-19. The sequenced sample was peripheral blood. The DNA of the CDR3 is TGTGCCAGCAGCCCTTCCGGGACAGGGTATCGTAATGAGCAGTTCTTC. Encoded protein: CASSPSGTGYRNEQFF.